The 5 T cell receptor beta chains below come from one sample, sequenced in a study of blood T cell repertoires in COVID-19 (dated by TCRdb to about 2020). Receptor amplification or capture employed the immunoSEQ multiplex PCR assay. TCRdb carries this immuneACCESS record with in-frame sequences only. Its versions omit some clonotypes, under half of them owing to an unresolved V gene in the studies checked, with the rest unexplained. The sample table records 60,000 to 70,000 clones; around 87% of these occur just once. The top ten clones comprise approximately 16% of the sample. The sample was peripheral blood. These receptors all stem from a man aged 40-55 years with COVID-19, enrolled during active disease.

The chain recombines TRBV6-5 with TRBJ2-7, with TRBD1 matching 9 bases. The ends lost 0 bases at V and 2 bases at J; junction bases unmatched: 2. The CDR3 covers 15 residues. Germline lookup yields CDR1 MNHEY and CDR2 SVGAGI. DNA of the CDR3: TGTGCCAGCAGTTACTCTGGGACAGGGACCTACGAGCAGTACTTC. Translating gives CASSYSGTGTYEQYF.

This chain uses TRBV19 with TRBJ1-2; D perhaps matches TRBD1 (5 bases). Trimming removed 3 bases at V and 1 base at J, with 18 bases between. This CDR3 spans 17 amino acids. Germline-derived CDR1 and CDR2 are LNHDA and SQIVND (reference sequence). The DNA for the CDR3 is TGTGCCAGTAGTATTCCGGACATTGGGCGAAATAACTATGGCTACACCTTC. This codes for CASSIPDIGRNNYGYTF.

The genes are TRBV12-3 or TRBV12-4 and TRBJ1-6; D is unclear. The V and J ends lost 2 bases and 7 bases respectively, with 3 bases between them. The CDR3 is made up of 12 amino acids. DNA of the CDR3: TGTGCCAGCAGTTTACGGAATTCACCCCTCCACTTT. Encoded protein: CASSLRNSPLHF.

The genes are TRBV18 and TRBJ2-5; D might be TRBD1 (5 bases). The CDR3 contains 14 residues. The V end lost 2 bases, the J end lost 5 bases, and 12 bases lay between the germline ends. CDR1 and CDR2 (germline): KGHSH, LQKENI. The CDR3 loop is CASSPAGFGETQYF. CDR3 nucleotides: TGTGCCAGCTCACCAGCAGGGTTCGGGGAGACCCAGTACTTC. Combining the CDR3 with reference TRBV18 and TRBJ2-5 gives the whole variable domain NAGVMQNPRHLVRRRGQEARLRCSPMKGHSHVYWYRQLPEEGLKFMVYLQKENIIDESGMPKERFSAEFPKEGPSILRIQQVVRGDSAAYFCASSPAGFGETQYFGPGTRLLVL.

This rearrangement joins TRBV9 to TRBJ2-5, with TRBD2 identical over 14 bases. Germline CDR1 reads SGDLS; CDR2 reads YYNGEE. This CDR3 is built from 19 residues. The V gene end was trimmed by 3 bases and the J gene end by 4 bases; junction bases not matched to a gene: 14. The CDR3 here is CASSAGEPGLAGAGETQYF. The CDR3 nucleotides are TGTGCCAGCAGCGCTGGGGAGCCGGGACTAGCGGGGGCTGGAGAGACCCAGTACTTC.